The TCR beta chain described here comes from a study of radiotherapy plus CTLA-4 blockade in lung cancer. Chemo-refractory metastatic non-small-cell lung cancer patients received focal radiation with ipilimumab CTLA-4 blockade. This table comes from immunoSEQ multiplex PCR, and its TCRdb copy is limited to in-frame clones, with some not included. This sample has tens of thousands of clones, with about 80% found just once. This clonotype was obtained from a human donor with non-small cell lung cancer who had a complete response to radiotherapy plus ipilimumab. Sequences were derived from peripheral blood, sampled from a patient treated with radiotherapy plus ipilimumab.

CDR3 sequence: CASSLALGRLDSPLHF. The CDR3 nucleotides read TGTGCCAGCAGCTTAGCCTTAGGGCGATTGGATTCACCCCTCCACTTT. V and J are TRBV7-9 and TRBJ1-6; no reliable D call. CDR3 size: 16 residues. CDR1 is SEHNR and CDR2 is FQNEAQ in the germline V gene (reference sequence). With 0 bases removed from V and 8 bases from J, the gap between germline ends came to 14 bases.